The clone carrying this T cell receptor beta chain was found many times. Documented time point: technical triplicate 1. CDR3 length: 14 amino acids. The V gene end was trimmed by 6 bases and the J gene end by 6 bases; junction bases not matched to a gene: 6. The germline CDR1 and CDR2 sequences are MNHEY and SMNVEV (reference sequence). The cDNA was synthesized by means of template-switch 5'RACE, which was carried out with 10-nucleotide random UMIs. TCRdb itself ran the 5' RACE reads through MiXCR, one entry per CDR3 protein. This table has roughly 41,000 distinct CDR3 sequences, 11% appearing once. This specimen comes from a study of neurological immune-mediated disorders.

Sequencing was carried out using PBMCs. This rearrangement joins TRBV27 to TRBJ2-2, with 8 nucleotides matching TRBD1. This sequence originates from a man between 60 and 75 years old with HTLV-1-associated myelopathy (HAM/TSP). The CDR3 region is CASREGQVAGELFF. CDR3 DNA: TGTGCCAGCAGAGAGGGACAGGTGGCCGGGGAGCTGTTTTTT.